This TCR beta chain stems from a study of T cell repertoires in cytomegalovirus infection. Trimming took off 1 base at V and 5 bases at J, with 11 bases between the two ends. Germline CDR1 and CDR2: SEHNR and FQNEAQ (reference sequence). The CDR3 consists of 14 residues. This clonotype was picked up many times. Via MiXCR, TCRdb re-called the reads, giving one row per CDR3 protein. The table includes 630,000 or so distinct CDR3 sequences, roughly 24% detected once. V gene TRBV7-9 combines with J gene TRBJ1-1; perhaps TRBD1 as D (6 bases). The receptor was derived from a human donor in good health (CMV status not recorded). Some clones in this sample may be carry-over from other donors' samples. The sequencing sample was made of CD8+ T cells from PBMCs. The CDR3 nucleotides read TGTGCCAGCAGCTTAGGGGGGGCGCAAACTGAAGCTTTCTTT. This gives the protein CASSLGGAQTEAFF.